The T cell receptor beta chain under discussion was sequenced for a study of T cells in Graves' hyperthyroidism and ophthalmopathy. This clonotype was detected ten times or more. What it binds is unknown. The J segment lost 4 bases and the V segment lost 0 bases, leaving 15 bases of the junction unmatched. This CDR3 has 18 residues. CDR1 and CDR2 (germline): SGHRS, YFSETQ. A roughly 9.7 ml volume of fresh peripheral blood provided the PBMCs. Researchers amplified the TCR beta CDR3 regions from RNA transcripts. An initial round of RT-PCR targeting the TCR CDR3 relied on the HTBI primer set. TCRdb itself ran the multiplex PCR reads through MiXCR, one entry per CDR3 protein. The table includes 500,000 to 700,000 distinct CDR3 sequences, over 15% detected once. General study points: Expanded thyroid clonotypes (above 0.001) were mostly also found in blood.

The sequencing input was blood. The chain couples TRBV5-1 to TRBJ1-1; 7 bases fit TRBD1. The sequence derives from a woman younger than 30 with Graves' hyperthyroidism. The CDR3 nucleotides are TGCGCCAGCAGCTTGGACGACAGGGTCTCCCGGGGGAGCACTGAAGCTTTCTTT. Translated, it gives CASSLDDRVSRGSTEAFF.